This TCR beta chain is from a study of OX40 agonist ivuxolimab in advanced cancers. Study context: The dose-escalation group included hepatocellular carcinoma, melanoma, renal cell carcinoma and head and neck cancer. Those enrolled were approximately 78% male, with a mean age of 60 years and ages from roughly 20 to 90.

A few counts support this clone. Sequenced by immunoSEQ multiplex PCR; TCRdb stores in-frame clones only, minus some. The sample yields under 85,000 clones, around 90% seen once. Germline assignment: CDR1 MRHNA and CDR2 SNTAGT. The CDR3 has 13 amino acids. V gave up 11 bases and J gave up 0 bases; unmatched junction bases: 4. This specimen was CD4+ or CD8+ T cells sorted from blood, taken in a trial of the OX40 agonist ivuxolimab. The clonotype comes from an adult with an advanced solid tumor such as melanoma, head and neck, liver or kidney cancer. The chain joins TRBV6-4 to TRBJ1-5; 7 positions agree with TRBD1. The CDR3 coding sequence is TGTGCCCCCGGGACAGTTAGCAATCAGCCCCAGCATTTT. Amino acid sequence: CAPGTVSNQPQHF.